This entry features one TCR beta chain sequence. The antigen is not known. Mismatch with germline at one junction end may stem from a read error. The sample comes from a study of Ad26.COV2.S vaccination and SARS-CoV-2 variants. Per germline, CDR1 SGHTA and CDR2 FQGNSA. There are 13 residues in the CDR3. Clones were read by immunoSEQ multiplex PCR, and TCRdb kept only the in-frame ones, dropping some. The table shows about 350,000 clones, with about 85% occurring only once. Treatment defined: approximately 18 received Ad26.COV2.S at low or high dose, single or two shots; about 5 received placebo; per-sample allocation not given. The samples date from day 63 after the first vaccine or placebo injection. An Ad26 vector was used to express Wuhan-strain SARS-CoV-2 spike as the vaccine. Study-wide results and caveats: Substantial breadth was reportedly displayed by spike-specific CD8+ and CD4+ T cell responses after vaccination. With respect to non-spike TCR breadth, vaccine and placebo recipients were similar.

This sequence was found in a person between 18 and 65 years old who received the Ad26.COV2.S COVID-19 vaccine or a placebo. The V gene is TRBV7-2, the J gene TRBJ2-2, with 9 bases lining up with TRBD2. The sample in question was peripheral blood, obtained in a trial of Ad26.COV2.S vaccine versus placebo. Written as DNA, the CDR3 is TGTGCCAGCAGCCTAGCGGGAACGGGAGAGCTGTTTTTT. The encoded protein is CASSLAGTGELFF. Full variable domain (outside the CDR3, taken from reference TRBV7-2 and TRBJ2-2): GAGVSQSPSNKVTEKGKDVELRCDPISGHTALYWYRQSLGQGLEFLIYFQGNSAPDKSGLPSDRFSAERTGGSVSTLTIQRTQQEDSAVYLCASSLAGTGELFFGEGSRLTVL.